This T cell receptor beta chain was identified during a study of blood T cell repertoires in COVID-19. The germline V and J ends were trimmed by 2 bases and 5 bases, with 10 bases remaining between them. Germline CDR1 reads LGHDT; CDR2 reads YNNKEL (reference sequence). The CDR3 spans 13 residues. This table comes from immunoSEQ multiplex PCR, and its TCRdb copy is limited to in-frame clones, with some not included. The data contain around 320,000 clones, almost 85% of them seen just once; the ten biggest clones take up 6% to 9%. The material sequenced was peripheral blood. This sequence originates from a human donor in a cohort sampled during active COVID-19. The V gene is TRBV3-1 (or the pseudogene TRBV3-2), the J gene TRBJ2-7; a weak D match, TRBD1 (6 bases). CDR3 sequence: CASSQFRGDEQYF. The CDR3 DNA sequence: TGTGCCAGCAGCCAATTCAGGGGTGACGAGCAGTACTTC.